This T cell receptor beta chain originates from a study of molecular identifiers for immune sequencing clone quantification. V lost 3 bases, J lost 5 bases, and 5 bases stayed unmatched. This CDR3 has 14 residues. This clonotype was seen at least ten times. Using its own MiXCR run on the PCR reads, TCRdb lists one record per CDR3 protein. The table records over 600,000 distinct CDR3 sequences, nearly 20% of them present only once. The sequencing input was naive CD8+ T cells from blood, with Jurkat cell RNA spiked in. Subset given: FACS-sorted CD8+CD4-CCR7+CD45RA+ naive T cells. The sequence came from a human donor in good health. Some libraries in this study had Jurkat cell RNA spiked in. The chain couples TRBV12-3 or TRBV12-4 to TRBJ1-1; 8 positions match TRBD1. CDR3: CASSFTGGRTEAFF. The CDR3 DNA sequence: TGTGCCAGCAGTTTTACAGGGGGACGAACTGAAGCTTTCTTT.